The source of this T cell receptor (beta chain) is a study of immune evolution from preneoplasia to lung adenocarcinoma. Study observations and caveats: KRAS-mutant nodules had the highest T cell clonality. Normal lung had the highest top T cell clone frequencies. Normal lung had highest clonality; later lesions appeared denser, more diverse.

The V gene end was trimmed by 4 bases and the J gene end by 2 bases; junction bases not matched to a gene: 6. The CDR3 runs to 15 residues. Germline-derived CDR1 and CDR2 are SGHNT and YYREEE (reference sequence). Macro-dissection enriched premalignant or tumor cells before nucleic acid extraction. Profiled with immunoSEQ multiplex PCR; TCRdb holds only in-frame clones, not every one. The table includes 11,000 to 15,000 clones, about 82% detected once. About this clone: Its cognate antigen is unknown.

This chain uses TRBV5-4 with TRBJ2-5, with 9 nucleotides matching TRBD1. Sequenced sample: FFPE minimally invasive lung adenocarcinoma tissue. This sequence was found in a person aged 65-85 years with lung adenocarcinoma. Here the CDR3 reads CASSQTGTGQETQYF. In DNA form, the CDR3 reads TGTGCCAGCAGCCAGACCGGGACAGGGCAAGAGACCCAGTACTTC. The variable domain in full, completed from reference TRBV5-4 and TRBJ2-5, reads ETGVTQSPTHLIKTRGQQVTLRCSSQSGHNTVSWYQQALGQGPQFIFQYYREEENGRGNFPPRFSGLQFPNYSSELNVNALELDDSALYLCASSQTGTGQETQYFGPGTRLLVL.